This T cell receptor (beta chain) stems from a study of blood T cell repertoires in COVID-19. The overall study: COVID-19 samples, acute and convalescent, were from the United States, Italy and Spain. In each case, the material was cDNA or gDNA derived from T cells, B-cell-depleted T cells, or PBMCs.

Method: immunoSEQ multiplex PCR; TCRdb's copy keeps in-frame clones and lacks some. Counted here are 150,000 to 160,000 clones, around 79% occurring once; the ten biggest clones make up roughly 1.5%. The sample comprised peripheral blood. The TCR sequence derives from a man older than 75 with acute or convalescent COVID-19.

CDR3 in amino acids: CASARGYGYTF. CDR3 DNA: TGTGCCAGCGCCAGGGGCTATGGCTACACCTTC. V usage is TRBV6-5 and J usage is TRBJ1-2, with D maybe TRBD1 (6 bases). Germline V gene sequence: CDR1 MNHEY, CDR2 SVGAGI. The ends were cut back, 8 bases at V and 4 bases at J, with 8 bases in the middle. The CDR3 runs 11 residues.